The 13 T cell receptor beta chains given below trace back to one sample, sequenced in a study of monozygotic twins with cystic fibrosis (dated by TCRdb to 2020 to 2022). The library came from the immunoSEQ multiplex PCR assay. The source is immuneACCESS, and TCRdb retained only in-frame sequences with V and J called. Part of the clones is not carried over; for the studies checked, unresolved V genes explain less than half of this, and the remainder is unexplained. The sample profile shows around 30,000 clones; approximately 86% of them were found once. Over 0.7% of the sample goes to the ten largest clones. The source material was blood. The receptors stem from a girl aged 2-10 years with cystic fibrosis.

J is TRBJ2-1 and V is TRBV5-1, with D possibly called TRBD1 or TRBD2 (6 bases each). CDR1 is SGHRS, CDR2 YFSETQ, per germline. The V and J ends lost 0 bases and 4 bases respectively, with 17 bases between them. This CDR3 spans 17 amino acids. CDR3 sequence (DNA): TGCGCCAGCAGCTTGGTGTTCGGGGGCGGGGCTTACAATGAGCAGTTCTTC. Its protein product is CASSLVFGGGAYNEQFF.

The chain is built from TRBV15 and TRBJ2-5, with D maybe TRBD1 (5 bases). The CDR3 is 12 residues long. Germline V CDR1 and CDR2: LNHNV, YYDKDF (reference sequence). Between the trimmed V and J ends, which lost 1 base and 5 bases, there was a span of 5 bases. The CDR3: CATSRGQETQYF. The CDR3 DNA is TGTGCCACCAGCAGAGGACAGGAGACCCAGTACTTC.

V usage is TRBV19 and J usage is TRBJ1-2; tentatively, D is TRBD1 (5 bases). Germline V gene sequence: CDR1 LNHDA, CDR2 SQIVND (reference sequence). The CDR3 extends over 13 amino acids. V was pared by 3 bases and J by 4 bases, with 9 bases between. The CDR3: CASSINGGYGYTF. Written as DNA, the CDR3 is TGTGCCAGTAGTATCAATGGGGGCTATGGCTACACCTTC.

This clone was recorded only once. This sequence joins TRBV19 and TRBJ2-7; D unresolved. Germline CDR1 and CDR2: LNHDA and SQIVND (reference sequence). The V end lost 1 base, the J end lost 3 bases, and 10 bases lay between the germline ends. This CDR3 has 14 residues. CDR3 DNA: TGTGCCAGTAGTATAGCTGCCACAAGCTACGAGCAGTACTTC. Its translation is CASSIAATSYEQYF.

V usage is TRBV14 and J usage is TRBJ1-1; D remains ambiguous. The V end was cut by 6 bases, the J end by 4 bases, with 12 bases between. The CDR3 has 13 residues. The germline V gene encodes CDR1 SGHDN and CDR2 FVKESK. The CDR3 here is CASSIFWATEAFF. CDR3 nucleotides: TGTGCCAGCAGTATCTTTTGGGCCACTGAAGCTTTCTTT.

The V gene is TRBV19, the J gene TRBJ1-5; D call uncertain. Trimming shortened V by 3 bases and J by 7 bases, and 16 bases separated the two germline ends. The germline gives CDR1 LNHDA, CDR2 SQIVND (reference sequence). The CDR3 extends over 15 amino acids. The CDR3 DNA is TGTGCCAGTAGTATTAGGACGACCGGAGACCAGCCCCAGCATTTT. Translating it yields CASSIRTTGDQPQHF.

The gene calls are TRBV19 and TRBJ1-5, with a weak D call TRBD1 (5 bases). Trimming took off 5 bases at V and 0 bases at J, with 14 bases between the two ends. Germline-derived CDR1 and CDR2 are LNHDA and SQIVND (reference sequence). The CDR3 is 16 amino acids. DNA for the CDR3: TGTGCCAGTAGTTTGTTCGGGGCGAGTAGCAATCAGCCCCAGCATTTT. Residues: CASSLFGASSNQPQHF.

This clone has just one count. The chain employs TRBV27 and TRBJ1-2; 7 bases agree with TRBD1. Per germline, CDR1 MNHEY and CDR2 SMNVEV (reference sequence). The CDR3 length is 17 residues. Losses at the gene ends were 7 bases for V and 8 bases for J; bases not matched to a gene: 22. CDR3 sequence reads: CASIQNAAGTVLGGYTF. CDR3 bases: TGTGCCAGCATCCAGAACGCGGCAGGGACAGTCTTGGGCGGCTACACCTTC.

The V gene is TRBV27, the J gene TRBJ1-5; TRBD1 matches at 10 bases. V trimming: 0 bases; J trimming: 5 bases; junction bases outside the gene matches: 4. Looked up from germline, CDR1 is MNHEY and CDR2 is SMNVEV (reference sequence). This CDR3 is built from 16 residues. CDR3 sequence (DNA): TGTGCCAGCAGTTTATCTGGACAGGGGGGGGATCAGCCCCAGCATTTT. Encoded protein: CASSLSGQGGDQPQHF.

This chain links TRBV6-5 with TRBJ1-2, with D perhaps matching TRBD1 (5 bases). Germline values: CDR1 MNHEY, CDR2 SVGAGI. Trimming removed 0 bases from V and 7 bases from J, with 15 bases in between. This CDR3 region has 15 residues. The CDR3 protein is CASSYSTGGLFGYTF. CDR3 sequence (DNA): TGTGCCAGCAGTTACTCGACGGGGGGGTTGTTTGGCTACACCTTC.

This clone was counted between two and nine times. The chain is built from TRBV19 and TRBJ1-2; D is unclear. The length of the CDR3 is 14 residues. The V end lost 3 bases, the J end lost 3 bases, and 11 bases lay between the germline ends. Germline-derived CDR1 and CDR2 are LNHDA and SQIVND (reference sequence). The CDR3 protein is CASSIPDIYYGYTF. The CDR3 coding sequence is TGTGCCAGTAGTATCCCAGACATTTACTATGGCTACACCTTC.

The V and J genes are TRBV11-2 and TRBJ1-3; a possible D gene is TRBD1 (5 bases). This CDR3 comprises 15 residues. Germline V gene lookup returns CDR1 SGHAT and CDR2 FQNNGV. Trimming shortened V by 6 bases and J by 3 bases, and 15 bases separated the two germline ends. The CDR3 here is CASRPISGRGNTIYF. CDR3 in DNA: TGTGCCAGCAGACCAATATCGGGGCGTGGAAACACCATATATTTT.

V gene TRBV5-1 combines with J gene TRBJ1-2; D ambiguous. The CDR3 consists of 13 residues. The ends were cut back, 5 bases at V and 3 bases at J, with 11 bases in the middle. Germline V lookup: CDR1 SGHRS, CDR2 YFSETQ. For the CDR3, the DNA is TGCGCCAGCAGACTGGACGGTGACTATGGCTACACCTTC. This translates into CASRLDGDYGYTF. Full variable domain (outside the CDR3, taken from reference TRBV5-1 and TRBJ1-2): KAGVTQTPRYLIKTRGQQVTLSCSPISGHRSVSWYQQTPGQGLQFLFEYFSETQRNKGNFPGRFSGRQFSNSRSEMNVSTLELGDSALYLCASRLDGDYGYTFGSGTRLTVV.